One and the same sample provided the 21 T cell receptor beta chains below, sequenced in a study of T cells in localized non-small cell lung cancer (dated by TCRdb to 2018 to 2020). Libraries were built with the immunoSEQ multiplex PCR assay. TCRdb obtained this table from immuneACCESS and retained in-frame rearrangements with V and J assigned. These tables miss some clones; where compared with another copy, unresolved V genes account for less than half of the shortfall, and the remainder is unexplained. This sample has tens of thousands of clones in its table, and 87% of those were observed once. The ten largest clones add up to 15% of the sample. The material sequenced was peripheral blood, taken before any cancer treatment. Receptors were obtained from a man aged 40 to 70 with stage I squamous cell lung carcinoma.

V is TRBV10-3 and J is TRBJ2-5; 7 bases map to TRBD1. Germline V lookup: CDR1 ENHRY, CDR2 SYGVKD. Germline trimming cut 6 bases from V and 2 bases from J; bases unmatched to any gene: 3. The CDR3 length is 13 residues. The CDR3 is CAIRADRQETQYF. In DNA form, the CDR3 reads TGTGCCATCAGGGCGGACAGGCAAGAGACCCAGTACTTC.

This clone appeared a few times. The chain employs TRBV21-1 and TRBJ1-3; TRBD1 is taken as the D call from the table, unchecked against the DNA. TRBV21-1 is a documented pseudogene. This CDR3 comprises 17 residues. The CDR3 DNA follows: TGTGCCAGCAGCAAAGCGCTTTTAGACAGGGCAGGAAACACCATATATTTT. This sequence encodes CASSKALLDRAGNTIYF.

The CDR3 reads CAWSVGREPQHF. The DNA of the CDR3 is TGTGCCTGGAGTGTGGGGAGGGAGCCCCAGCATTTT. The V and J genes are TRBV30 and TRBJ1-5; D remains ambiguous. Germline V gives CDR1 GTSNPN, CDR2 SVGIG (reference sequence). This CDR3 is 12 amino acids long. V shed 0 bases and J shed 8 bases, with 8 bases lying between them. Full variable domain (rest looked up from reference TRBV30 and TRBJ1-5): SQTIHQWPATLVQPVGSPLSLECTVEGTSNPNLYWYRQAAGRGLQLLFYSVGIGQISSEVPQNLSASRPQDRQFILSSKKLLLSDSGFYLCAWSVGREPQHFGDGTRLSIL.

V is TRBV5-1 and J is TRBJ1-4; D remains ambiguous. CDR3 length equals 15 residues. Germline V gives CDR1 SGHRS, CDR2 YFSETQ. Between the trimmed V and J ends, which lost 1 base and 1 base, there was a span of 8 bases. The CDR3 DNA sequence: TGCGCCAGCAGCTTGAACGGGATAACTAATGAAAAACTGTTTTTT. Protein sequence: CASSLNGITNEKLFF.

The chain employs TRBV10-1 and TRBJ1-2, with no clear D. Trimming removed 4 bases at V and 3 bases at J, with 9 bases between. Germline-derived CDR1 and CDR2 are WNHNN and SYGVQD (reference sequence). The CDR3 is 13 residues long. Here the CDR3 reads CASSVSPYYGYTF. DNA for the CDR3: TGCGCCAGCAGTGTCTCGCCATACTATGGCTACACCTTC.

The chain has TRBV6-6 and TRBJ2-7, with TRBD1 as a possible D gene (6 bases). This CDR3 comprises 14 residues. V was shortened by 1 base and J by 3 bases, with 10 bases between the two germline ends. The germline gives CDR1 MNHNY, CDR2 SVGAGI (reference sequence). CDR3 residues: CASSYYRTDYEQYF. CDR3 coding DNA: TGTGCCAGCAGTTACTACCGGACAGACTACGAGCAGTACTTC.

The chain employs TRBV21-1 and TRBJ2-6; TRBD1 is the table's D call and was not checked against the DNA. TRBV21-1 is noted as a pseudogene. The CDR3 is 21 amino acids. CDR3 sequence reads: CASSKDLPGQGHSLAANVLTF. As DNA, the CDR3 is TGTGCCAGCAGCAAAGATTTACCGGGACAGGGGCACTCTCTGGCGGCCAACGTCCTGACTTTC.

In this sample, this clone turned up once. The CDR3 coding sequence is TGCGCCAGCAGCCAGCAGGGGTACAATGGCTACACCTTC. Translation: CASSQQGYNGYTF. The chain has TRBV4-1 and TRBJ1-2, with D possibly being TRBD1 (6 bases). This CDR3 has 13 amino acids. V was trimmed by 3 bases and J by 6 bases, leaving 11 bases between them. CDR1 MGHRA and CDR2 YSYEKL come from the germline V gene.

The J gene is TRBJ1-5, the V gene TRBV4-1, with a possible D match to TRBD1 (6 bases). Germline V gene data show CDR1 as MGHRA and CDR2 as YSYEKL. Trimming shortened V by 0 bases and J by 3 bases, and 15 bases separated the two germline ends. This CDR3 spans 17 amino acids. The DNA of the CDR3 is TGCGCCAGCAGCCAAGAGGGGACGGGGGCGGTCAATCAGCCCCAGCATTTT. Its protein product is CASSQEGTGAVNQPQHF.

The chain employs TRBV7-9 and TRBJ1-2, with D hard to call. CDR3 length: 14 residues. V lost 5 bases to trimming and J lost 5 bases, with 15 bases between them. Germline V CDR1 and CDR2: SEHNR, FQNEAQ (reference sequence). For the CDR3, the DNA is TGTGCCAGCAGCGGGCAGGCCTCGACTTATGGCTACACCTTC. This translates into CASSGQASTYGYTF.

The chain employs TRBV4-1 and TRBJ2-1; D might be TRBD2 (6 bases). CDR3 length: 14 residues. Germline lookup yields CDR1 MGHRA and CDR2 YSYEKL. Trimming took 1 base from V and 8 from J, leaving 12 bases between them. The CDR3 DNA follows: TGCGCCAGCAGCCAAGTAGCGGATCGGTATGAGCAGTTCTTC. This gives the protein CASSQVADRYEQFF.

The chain links TRBV27 to TRBJ2-2, with 8 bases lining up with TRBD2. With 10 bases clipped from V and 5 bases from J, the junction kept 9 bases outside the gene matches. The V gene's germline CDR1 is MNHEY and CDR2 SMNVEV (reference sequence). The CDR3 length is 14 residues. The CDR3 here is CATRGLERTGELFF. CDR3 nucleotides: TGTGCCACCAGGGGACTAGAGAGGACCGGGGAGCTGTTTTTT.

The chain uses TRBV19 and TRBJ1-1; 7 nucleotides line up with TRBD1. Germline V gives CDR1 LNHDA, CDR2 SQIVND (reference sequence). CDR3 size: 15 residues. Germline trimming cut 5 bases from V and 1 base from J; bases unmatched to any gene: 7. The chain's CDR3 is CASSPAGTANTEAFF. The DNA for the CDR3 is TGTGCCAGTAGTCCCGCTGGGACAGCGAACACTGAAGCTTTCTTT. Drawing the rest from reference TRBV19 and TRBJ1-1, the complete variable domain is DGGITQSPKYLFRKEGQNVTLSCEQNLNHDAMYWYRQDPGQGLRLIYYSQIVNDFQKGDIAEGYSVSREKKESFPLTVTSAQKNPTAFYLCASSPAGTANTEAFFGQGTRLTVV.

The rearrangement links TRBV9 to TRBJ2-5, with D possibly called TRBD1 or TRBD2 (5 bases each). V was clipped by 0 bases and J by 4 bases, with 13 bases between them. Per the germline V gene, CDR1 is SGDLS and CDR2 is YYNGEE. The CDR3 contains 15 residues. CDR3 residues: CASSVAAGTGETQYF. The CDR3 bases are TGTGCCAGCAGCGTAGCGGCCGGGACCGGAGAGACCCAGTACTTC.

This chain joins TRBV18 and TRBJ1-4, with D uncertain. Trimming pared 1 base from V and 6 bases from J, leaving 6 bases between. CDR1 KGHSH and CDR2 LQKENI come from the germline V gene. This CDR3 has 13 amino acids. The CDR3 spells CASSPRRDEKLFF. CDR3 nucleotides: TGTGCCAGCTCACCACGACGGGATGAAAAACTGTTTTTT.

The rearrangement links TRBV7-6 to TRBJ2-7; the match to TRBD1 covers 9 bases. Germline CDR1 reads SGHVS; CDR2 reads FNYEAQ. V shed 1 base, J shed 5 bases, and the junction held 3 bases outside the gene matches. CDR3 length: 14 amino acids. The CDR3 sequence is CASSLGGQGDEQYF. The CDR3, as DNA: TGTGCCAGCAGCTTAGGGGGACAGGGTGACGAGCAGTACTTC. The full variable domain, completed using reference TRBV7-6 and TRBJ2-7, is GAGVSQSPRYKVTKRGQDVALRCDPISGHVSLYWYRQALGQGPEFLTYFNYEAQQDKSGLPNDRFSAERPEGSISTLTIQRTEQRDSAMYRCASSLGGQGDEQYFGPGTRLTVT.

V usage is TRBV4-2 and J usage is TRBJ1-1, with 7 positions matching TRBD1. The CDR3 extends over 15 amino acids. With V trimmed by 0 bases and J by 4 bases, 5 bases remained unmatched. Germline CDR1 LGHNA, CDR2 YNFKEQ. The CDR3 coding sequence is TGTGCCAGCAGCCAAGATCTCTCAGGGGGCACTGAAGCTTTCTTT. As protein: CASSQDLSGGTEAFF.

In its sample, this clone was seen many times. The genes are TRBV5-1 and TRBJ1-1, with D maybe TRBD1 (6 bases). V was cut by 0 bases and J by 11 bases, with 14 bases left in between. The length of the CDR3 is 13 residues. Germline V CDR1 and CDR2: SGHRS, YFSETQ. DNA for the CDR3: TGCGCCAGCAGCTTGGAAGGGCCAGGGGAGGCTTTCTTT. Translated, it gives CASSLEGPGEAFF.

This chain connects TRBV12-5 to TRBJ1-1, with TRBD1 matching 10 bases. J was trimmed by 1 base and V by 2 bases; bases with no gene match: 1. The CDR3 is 15 amino acids. From germline, CDR1 is LGHNT and CDR2 FRNRAP. CDR3 sequence: CASGLRTGGNTEAFF. CDR3 coding DNA: TGTGCTAGTGGTTTGCGGACAGGGGGGAACACTGAAGCTTTCTTT.

The J gene is TRBJ1-2, the V gene TRBV4-3; D gene uncertain. The length of the CDR3 is 14 residues. CDR1 is LGHNA and CDR2 is YSLEER in the germline V gene. V lost 1 base and J 2 bases, leaving 8 bases between the germline ends. This chain's CDR3 is CASSQGTDNYGYTF. CDR3 in DNA: TGCGCCAGCAGCCAAGGCACAGACAACTATGGCTACACCTTC.

The rearrangement links TRBV7-2 to TRBJ2-7; TRBD1 agrees at 9 bases. The J segment lost 3 bases and the V segment lost 4 bases, leaving 7 bases of the junction unmatched. The CDR3 covers 15 residues. The germline gives CDR1 SGHTA, CDR2 FQGNSA. CDR3 bases: TGTGCCAGCAGCTCCGGGACAGGGCAGGGCTACGAGCAGTACTTC. Protein: CASSSGTGQGYEQYF.